This T cell receptor (beta chain) was found in a study of T-cell reconstitution after alpha-beta-depleted transplantation in children. The germline V gene encodes CDR1 SGHRS and CDR2 YFSETQ. The CDR3 is 17 residues long. V shed 2 bases, J shed 5 bases, and the junction held 11 bases outside the gene matches. Preparation of the TCRbeta library involved a method that used unique molecular identifiers. TCRdb ran MiXCR on the PCR reads and lists one entry per CDR3 protein. Of some 350,000 distinct CDR3 sequences listed, around a tenth are singletons. This receptor was taken from a human donor who donated a stem cell graft to a child with acute lymphoblastic leukemia. The chain recombines TRBV5-1 with TRBJ2-2; 8 bases match TRBD2. Sample: PBMCs from the stem cell graft donor, taken from the stem cell graft. This CDR3 is CASSFAWSSGQTGELFF. The DNA of the CDR3 is TGCGCCAGCAGCTTTGCGTGGTCTAGCGGGCAAACCGGGGAGCTGTTTTTT.